This T cell receptor beta chain was identified in a study of T cells after yellow fever vaccination. Regarding the study as a whole: Most clones from primary vaccination resurfaced after the booster (approximately 97% CD4, 70% to 90% CD8).

V was trimmed by 4 bases and J by 6 bases, leaving 10 bases between them. There are 12 residues in the CDR3. Germline V CDR1 and CDR2: SQVTM, ANQGSEA. This clonotype was seen more than once but under ten times. Its specificity is unknown. TCRdb ran MiXCR on the 5' RACE reads and lists one entry per CDR3 protein. The sample contains around 340,000 distinct CDR3 sequences, roughly 8.7% of which appear only once. The V gene is TRBV29-1, the J gene TRBJ2-1; D gene unclear. This TCR came from a man aged 18 to 35 who received the YFV17D yellow fever vaccine. This material consisted of PBMCs, taken on the day of the first yellow fever vaccination. CDR3 in amino acids: CSVAPNGNEQFF. The CDR3 DNA reads TGCAGCGTTGCCCCAAATGGCAATGAGCAGTTCTTC.